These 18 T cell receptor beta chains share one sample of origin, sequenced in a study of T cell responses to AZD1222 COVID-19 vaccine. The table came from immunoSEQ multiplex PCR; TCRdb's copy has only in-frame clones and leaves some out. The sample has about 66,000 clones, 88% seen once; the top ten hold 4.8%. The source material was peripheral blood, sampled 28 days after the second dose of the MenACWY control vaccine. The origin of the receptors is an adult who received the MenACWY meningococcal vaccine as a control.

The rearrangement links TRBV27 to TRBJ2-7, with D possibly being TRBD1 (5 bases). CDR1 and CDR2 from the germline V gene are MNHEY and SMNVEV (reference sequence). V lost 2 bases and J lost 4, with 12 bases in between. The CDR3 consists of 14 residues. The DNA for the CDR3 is TGTGCCAGCAGTTTAGGGGCCCCCCCTTACGAGCAGTACTTC. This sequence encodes CASSLGAPPYEQYF.

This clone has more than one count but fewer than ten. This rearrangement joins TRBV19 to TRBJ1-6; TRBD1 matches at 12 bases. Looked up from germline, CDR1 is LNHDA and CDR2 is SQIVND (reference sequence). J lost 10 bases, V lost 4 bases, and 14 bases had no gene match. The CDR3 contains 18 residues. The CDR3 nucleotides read TGTGCCAGTAGTAGTCCTCCGGGACAGGGGGCGTCGAGGTCACCCCTCCACTTT. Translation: CASSSPPGQGASRSPLHF.

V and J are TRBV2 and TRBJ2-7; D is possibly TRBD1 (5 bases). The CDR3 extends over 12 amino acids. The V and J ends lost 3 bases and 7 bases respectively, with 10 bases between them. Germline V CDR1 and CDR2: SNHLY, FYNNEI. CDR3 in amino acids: CASSDDSGEQYF. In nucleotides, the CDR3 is TGTGCCAGCAGTGACGACAGTGGGGAGCAGTACTTC.

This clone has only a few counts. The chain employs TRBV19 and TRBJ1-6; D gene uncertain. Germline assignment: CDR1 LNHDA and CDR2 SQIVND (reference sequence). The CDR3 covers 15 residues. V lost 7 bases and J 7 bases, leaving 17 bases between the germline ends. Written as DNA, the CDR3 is TGTGCCAGTACCACCGGGAGAAATAGGAATTCACCCCTCCACTTT. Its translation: CASTTGRNRNSPLHF. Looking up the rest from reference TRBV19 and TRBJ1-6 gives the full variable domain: DGGITQSPKYLFRKEGQNVTLSCEQNLNHDAMYWYRQDPGQGLRLIYYSQIVNDFQKGDIAEGYSVSREKKESFPLTVTSAQKNPTAFYLCASTTGRNRNSPLHFGNGTRLTVT.

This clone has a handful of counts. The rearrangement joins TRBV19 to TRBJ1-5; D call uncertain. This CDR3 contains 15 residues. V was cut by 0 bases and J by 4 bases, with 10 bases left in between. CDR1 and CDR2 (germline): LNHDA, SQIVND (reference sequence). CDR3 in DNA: TGTGCCAGTAGTATAGAGGGCTTAGCGAATCAGCCCCAGCATTTT. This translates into CASSIEGLANQPQHF.

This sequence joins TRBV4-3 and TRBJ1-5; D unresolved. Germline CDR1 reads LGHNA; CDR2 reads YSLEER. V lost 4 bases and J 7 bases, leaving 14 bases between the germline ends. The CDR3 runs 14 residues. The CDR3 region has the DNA TGCGCCAGCAGCCGAGGACTCCTTGTCCAGCCCCAGCATTTT. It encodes CASSRGLLVQPQHF.

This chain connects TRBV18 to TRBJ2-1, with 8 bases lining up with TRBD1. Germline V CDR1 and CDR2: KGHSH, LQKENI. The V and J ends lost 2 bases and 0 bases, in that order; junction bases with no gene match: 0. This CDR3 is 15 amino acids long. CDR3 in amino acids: CASSPGQGSYNEQFF. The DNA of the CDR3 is TGTGCCAGCTCACCAGGACAGGGCTCCTACAATGAGCAGTTCTTC. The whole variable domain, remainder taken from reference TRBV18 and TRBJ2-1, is NAGVMQNPRHLVRRRGQEARLRCSPMKGHSHVYWYRQLPEEGLKFMVYLQKENIIDESGMPKERFSAEFPKEGPSILRIQQVVRGDSAAYFCASSPGQGSYNEQFFGPGTRLTVL.

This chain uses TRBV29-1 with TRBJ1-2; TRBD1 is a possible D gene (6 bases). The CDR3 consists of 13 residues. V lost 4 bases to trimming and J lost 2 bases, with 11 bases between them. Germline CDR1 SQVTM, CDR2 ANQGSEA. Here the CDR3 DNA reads TGCAGCGTTGCGGGTACAGGGAACTATGGCTACACCTTC. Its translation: CSVAGTGNYGYTF.

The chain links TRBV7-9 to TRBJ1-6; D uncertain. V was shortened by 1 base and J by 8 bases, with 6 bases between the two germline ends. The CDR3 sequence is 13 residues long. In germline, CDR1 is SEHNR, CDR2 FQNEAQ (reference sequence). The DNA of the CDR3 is TGTGCCAGCAGCTTAGAACGATATTCACCCCTCCACTTT. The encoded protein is CASSLERYSPLHF.

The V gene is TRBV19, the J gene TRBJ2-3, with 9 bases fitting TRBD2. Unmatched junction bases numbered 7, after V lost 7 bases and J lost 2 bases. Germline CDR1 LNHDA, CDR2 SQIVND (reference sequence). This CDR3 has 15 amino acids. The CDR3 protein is CASTETSGSTDTQYF. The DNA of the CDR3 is TGTGCCAGTACCGAGACTAGCGGATCCACAGATACGCAGTATTTT.

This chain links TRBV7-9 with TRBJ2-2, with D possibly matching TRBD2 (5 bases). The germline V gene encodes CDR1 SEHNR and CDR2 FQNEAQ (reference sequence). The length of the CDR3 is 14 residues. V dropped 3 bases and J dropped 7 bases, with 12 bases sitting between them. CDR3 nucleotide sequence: TGTGCCAGCAGCTTGGCGGGTCTGGACGGGGAGCTGTTTTTT. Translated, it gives CASSLAGLDGELFF.

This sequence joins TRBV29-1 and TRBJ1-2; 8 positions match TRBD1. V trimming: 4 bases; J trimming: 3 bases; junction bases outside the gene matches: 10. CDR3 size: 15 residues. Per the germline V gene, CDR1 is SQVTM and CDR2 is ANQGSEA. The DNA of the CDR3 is TGCAGCGTTGTGGGCAGGGGGCGGGCTGACTATGGCTACACCTTC. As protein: CSVVGRGRADYGYTF.

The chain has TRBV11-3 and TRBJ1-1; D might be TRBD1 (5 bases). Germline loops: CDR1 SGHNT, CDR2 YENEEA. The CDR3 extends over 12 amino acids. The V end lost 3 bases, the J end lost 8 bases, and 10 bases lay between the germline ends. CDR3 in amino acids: CASSLTEGEAFF. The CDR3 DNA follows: TGTGCCAGCAGCTTGACAGAGGGGGAAGCTTTCTTT.

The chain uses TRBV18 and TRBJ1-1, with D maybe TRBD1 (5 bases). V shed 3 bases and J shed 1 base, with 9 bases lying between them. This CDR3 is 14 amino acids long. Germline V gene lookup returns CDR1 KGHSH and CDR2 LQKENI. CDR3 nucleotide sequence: TGTGCCAGCTCACCGACGGACAAGAACACTGAAGCTTTCTTT. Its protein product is CASSPTDKNTEAFF.

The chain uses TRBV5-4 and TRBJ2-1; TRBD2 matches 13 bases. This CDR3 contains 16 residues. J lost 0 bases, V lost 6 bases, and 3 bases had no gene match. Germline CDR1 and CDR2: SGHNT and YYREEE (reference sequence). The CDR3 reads CASKLAGGSSYNEQFF. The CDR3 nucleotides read TGTGCCAGCAAACTAGCGGGAGGGAGCTCCTACAATGAGCAGTTCTTC.

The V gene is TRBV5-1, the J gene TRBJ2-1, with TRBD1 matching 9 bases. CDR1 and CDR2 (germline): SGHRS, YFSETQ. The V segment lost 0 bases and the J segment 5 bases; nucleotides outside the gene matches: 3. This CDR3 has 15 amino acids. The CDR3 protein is CASSLGQGGHNEQFF. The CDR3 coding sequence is TGCGCCAGCAGCTTGGGACAGGGGGGCCACAATGAGCAGTTCTTC.

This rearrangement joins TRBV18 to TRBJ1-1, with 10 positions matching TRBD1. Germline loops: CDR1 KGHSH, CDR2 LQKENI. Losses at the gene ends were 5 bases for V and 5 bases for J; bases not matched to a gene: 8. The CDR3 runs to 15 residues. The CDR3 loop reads CASSAGQGMQTEAFF. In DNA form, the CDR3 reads TGTGCCAGCTCAGCGGGACAGGGGATGCAGACTGAAGCTTTCTTT.

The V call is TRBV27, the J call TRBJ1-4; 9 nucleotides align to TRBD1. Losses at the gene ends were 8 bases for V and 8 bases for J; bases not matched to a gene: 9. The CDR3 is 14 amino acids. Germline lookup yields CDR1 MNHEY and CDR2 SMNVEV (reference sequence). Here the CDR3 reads CASGTGTGHEKLFF. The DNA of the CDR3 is TGTGCCAGCGGAACCGGGACAGGGCACGAAAAACTGTTTTTT.